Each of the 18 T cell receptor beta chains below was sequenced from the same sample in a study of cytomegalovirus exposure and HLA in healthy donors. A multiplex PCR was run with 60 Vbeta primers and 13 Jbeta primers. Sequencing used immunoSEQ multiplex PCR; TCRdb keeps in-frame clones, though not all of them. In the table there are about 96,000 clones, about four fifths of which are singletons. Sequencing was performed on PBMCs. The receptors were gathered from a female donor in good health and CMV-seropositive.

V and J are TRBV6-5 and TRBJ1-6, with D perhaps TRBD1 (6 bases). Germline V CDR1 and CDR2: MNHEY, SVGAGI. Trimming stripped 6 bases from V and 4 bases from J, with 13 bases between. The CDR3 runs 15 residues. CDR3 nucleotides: TGTGCCAGCAGGGCGGAAGGGGGTTATAATTCACCCCTCCACTTT. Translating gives CASRAEGGYNSPLHF.

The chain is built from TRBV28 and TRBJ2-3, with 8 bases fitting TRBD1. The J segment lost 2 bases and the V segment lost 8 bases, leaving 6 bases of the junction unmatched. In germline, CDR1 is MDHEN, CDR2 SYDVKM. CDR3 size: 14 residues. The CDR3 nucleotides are TGTGCCAGCGGCAGGGGGCGCTCCACAGATACGCAGTATTTT. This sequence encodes CASGRGRSTDTQYF.

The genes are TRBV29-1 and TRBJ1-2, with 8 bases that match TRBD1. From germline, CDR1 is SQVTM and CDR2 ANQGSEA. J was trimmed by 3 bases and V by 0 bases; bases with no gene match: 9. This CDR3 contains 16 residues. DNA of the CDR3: TGCAGCGTTGAAGATCTGCAGGGGGCTACGGACTATGGCTACACCTTC. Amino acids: CSVEDLQGATDYGYTF.

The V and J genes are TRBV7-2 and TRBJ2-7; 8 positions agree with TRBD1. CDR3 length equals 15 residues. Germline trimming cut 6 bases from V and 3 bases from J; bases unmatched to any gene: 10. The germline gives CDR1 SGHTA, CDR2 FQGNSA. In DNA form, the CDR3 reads TGTGCCAGCAGACCCGCGAACACAGGGGGCTACGAGCAGTACTTC. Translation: CASRPANTGGYEQYF.

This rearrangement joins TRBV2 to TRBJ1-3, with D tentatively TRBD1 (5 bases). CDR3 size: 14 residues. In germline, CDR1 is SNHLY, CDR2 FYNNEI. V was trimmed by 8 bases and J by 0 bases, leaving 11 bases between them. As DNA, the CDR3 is TGTGCCAGCGTGGGGCACAGCTCTGGAAACACCATATATTTT. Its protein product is CASVGHSSGNTIYF.

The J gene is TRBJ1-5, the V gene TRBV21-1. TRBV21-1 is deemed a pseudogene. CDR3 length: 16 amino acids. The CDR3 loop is CASSLGEGSYNQPQHF. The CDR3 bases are TGTGCCAGCAGCCTAGGGGAGGGGAGTTACAATCAGCCCCAGCATTTT.

The CDR3 DNA follows: TGTGCCTGGAGTGGGACTAGCGGGGCGACCTACAATGAGCAGTTCTTC. This encodes CAWSGTSGATYNEQFF. The rearrangement joins TRBV30 to TRBJ2-1, with 12 bases identical to TRBD2. V was clipped by 1 base and J by 2 bases; unmatched bases: 3. Per germline, CDR1 GTSNPN and CDR2 SVGIG (reference sequence). The CDR3 loop spans 16 amino acids.

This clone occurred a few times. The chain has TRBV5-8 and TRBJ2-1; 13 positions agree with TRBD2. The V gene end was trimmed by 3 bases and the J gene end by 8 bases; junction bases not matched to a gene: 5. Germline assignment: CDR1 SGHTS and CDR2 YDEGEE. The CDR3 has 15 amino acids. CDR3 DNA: TGTGCCAGCAGCTCCGGGACTAGCGGGATTGATGAGCAGTTCTTC. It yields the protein CASSSGTSGIDEQFF. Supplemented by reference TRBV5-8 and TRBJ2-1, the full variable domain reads EAGVTQSPTHLIKTRGQQATLRCSPISGHTSVYWYQQALGLGLQFLLWYDEGEERNRGNFPPRFSGRQFPNYSSELNVNALELEDSALYLCASSSGTSGIDEQFFGPGTRLTVL.

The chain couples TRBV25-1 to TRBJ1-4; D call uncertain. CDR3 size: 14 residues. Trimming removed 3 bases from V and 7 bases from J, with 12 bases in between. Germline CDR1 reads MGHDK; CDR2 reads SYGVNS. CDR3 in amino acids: CASSDRVGGEKLFF. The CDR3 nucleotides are TGTGCCAGCAGTGACAGAGTAGGAGGTGAAAAACTGTTTTTT.

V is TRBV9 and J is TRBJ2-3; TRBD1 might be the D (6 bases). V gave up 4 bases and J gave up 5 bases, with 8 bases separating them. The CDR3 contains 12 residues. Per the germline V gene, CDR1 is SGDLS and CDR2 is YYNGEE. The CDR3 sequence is CASSTGIDTQYF. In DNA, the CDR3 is TGTGCCAGCAGCACAGGGATAGATACGCAGTATTTT.

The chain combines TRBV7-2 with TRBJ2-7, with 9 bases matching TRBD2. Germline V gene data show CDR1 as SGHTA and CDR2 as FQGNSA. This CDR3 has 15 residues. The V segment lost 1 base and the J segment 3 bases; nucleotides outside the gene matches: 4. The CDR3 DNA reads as TGTGCCAGCAGCTTAGGAGGACTAGCGAACTACGAGCAGTACTTC. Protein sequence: CASSLGGLANYEQYF.

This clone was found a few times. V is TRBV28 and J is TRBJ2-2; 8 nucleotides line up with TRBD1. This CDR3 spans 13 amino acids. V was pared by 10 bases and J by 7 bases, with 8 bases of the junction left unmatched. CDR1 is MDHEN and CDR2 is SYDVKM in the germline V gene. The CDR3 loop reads CAILDRADGELFF. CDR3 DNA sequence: TGTGCCATCTTGGACAGGGCCGACGGGGAGCTGTTTTTT.

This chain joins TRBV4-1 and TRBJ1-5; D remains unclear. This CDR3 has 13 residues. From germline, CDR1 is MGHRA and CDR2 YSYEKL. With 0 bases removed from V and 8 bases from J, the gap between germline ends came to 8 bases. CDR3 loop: CASSQDRSKPQHF. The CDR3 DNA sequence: TGCGCCAGCAGCCAAGATCGGAGTAAGCCCCAGCATTTT.

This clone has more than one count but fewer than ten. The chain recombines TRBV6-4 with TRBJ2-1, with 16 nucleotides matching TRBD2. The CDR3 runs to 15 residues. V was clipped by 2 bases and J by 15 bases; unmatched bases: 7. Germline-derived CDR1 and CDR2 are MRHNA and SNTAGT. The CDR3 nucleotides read TGTGCCAGCAGTGACCGAGGGACTAGCGGGGGGGCATGGTTCTTC. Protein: CASSDRGTSGGAWFF.

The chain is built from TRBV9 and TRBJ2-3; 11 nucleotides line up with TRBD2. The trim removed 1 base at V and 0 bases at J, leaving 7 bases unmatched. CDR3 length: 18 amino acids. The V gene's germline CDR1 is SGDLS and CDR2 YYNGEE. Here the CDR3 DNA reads TGTGCCAGCAGCGTACCACTAGCGGGGGCCCCCAGCACAGATACGCAGTATTTT. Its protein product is CASSVPLAGAPSTDTQYF.

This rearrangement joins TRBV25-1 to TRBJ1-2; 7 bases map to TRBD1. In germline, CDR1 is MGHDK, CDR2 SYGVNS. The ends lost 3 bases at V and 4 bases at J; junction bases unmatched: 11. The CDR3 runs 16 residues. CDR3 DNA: TGTGCCAGCAGTGACCCTCAGACAGGGATGACCTATGGCTACACCTTC. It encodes CASSDPQTGMTYGYTF.

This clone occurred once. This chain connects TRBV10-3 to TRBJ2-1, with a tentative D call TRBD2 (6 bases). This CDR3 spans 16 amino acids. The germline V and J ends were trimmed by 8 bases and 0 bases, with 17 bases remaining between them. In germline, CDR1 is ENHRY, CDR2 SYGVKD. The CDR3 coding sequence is TGTGCCATCTCTTCAGGGACTGTCAGCTCCTACAATGAGCAGTTCTTC. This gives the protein CAISSGTVSSYNEQFF.

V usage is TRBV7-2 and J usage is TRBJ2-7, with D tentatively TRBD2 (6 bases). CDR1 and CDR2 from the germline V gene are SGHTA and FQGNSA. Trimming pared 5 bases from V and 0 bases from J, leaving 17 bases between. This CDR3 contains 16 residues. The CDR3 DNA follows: TGTGCCAGCAGCCCAGAGGGTGGGAGGTACTCCTACGAGCAGTACTTC. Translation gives CASSPEGGRYSYEQYF.